These 29 T cell receptor beta chains came from one sample sequenced in a study of blood T cell repertoires in COVID-19. The protocol was immunoSEQ multiplex PCR, while the TCRdb copy is restricted to in-frame clones and leaves out a portion. The sample lists 250,000 to 300,000 clones, 70% to 90% seen once, with under 2.5% in the top ten. Specimen: PBMCs or T cells enriched from blood (not recorded which). The receptors were gathered from a woman in her forties or fifties who had recovered from COVID-19.

The rearrangement uses TRBV25-1 and TRBJ1-5; D gene unclear. This CDR3 region has 14 residues. Germline CDR1 MGHDK, CDR2 SYGVNS. V was shortened by 2 bases and J by 7 bases, with 12 bases between the two germline ends. DNA for the CDR3: TGTGCCAGCAGTGAAGGAGGGTCCGACCAGCCCCAGCATTTT. This translates into CASSEGGSDQPQHF. Based on the CDR3 plus reference TRBV25-1 and TRBJ1-5, the full variable domain is EADIYQTPRYLVIGTGKKITLECSQTMGHDKMYWYQQDPGMELHLIHYSYGVNSTEKGDLSSESTVSRIRTEHFPLTLESARPSHTSQYLCASSEGGSDQPQHFGDGTRLSIL.

The chain has TRBV5-4 and TRBJ1-2; 8 nucleotides line up with TRBD1. From germline, CDR1 is SGHNT and CDR2 YYREEE (reference sequence). CDR3 length: 15 amino acids. V shed 0 bases, J shed 1 base, and the junction held 2 bases outside the gene matches. DNA for the CDR3: TGTGCCAGCAGCTTGGGGGACAGGCTTAACTATGGCTACACCTTC. It codes for CASSLGDRLNYGYTF.

V is TRBV19 and J is TRBJ1-4; tentatively, D is TRBD1 (5 bases). In germline, CDR1 is LNHDA, CDR2 SQIVND (reference sequence). With 7 bases removed from V and 1 base from J, the gap between germline ends came to 13 bases. This CDR3 comprises 15 residues. CDR3 sequence: CASINRGRTNEKLFF. The CDR3 region has the DNA TGTGCCAGTATCAACCGGGGGAGAACTAATGAAAAACTGTTTTTT.

The chain has TRBV19 and TRBJ1-1; D is unresolved. V lost 3 bases, J lost 1 base, and 9 bases lay in between. This CDR3 spans 14 amino acids. Per germline, CDR1 LNHDA and CDR2 SQIVND (reference sequence). The CDR3 DNA follows: TGTGCCAGTAGTATGAGTTTTTGGAACACTGAAGCTTTCTTT. Protein: CASSMSFWNTEAFF.

The gene calls are TRBV5-4 and TRBJ1-1; 8 positions agree with TRBD1. The CDR3 is made up of 14 amino acids. Germline V lookup: CDR1 SGHNT, CDR2 YYREEE (reference sequence). V was pared by 4 bases and J by 5 bases, with 7 bases of the junction left unmatched. DNA of the CDR3: TGTGCCAGCAGCCCTACGGACAGGGCGACTGAAGCTTTCTTT. Its protein is CASSPTDRATEAFF.

V usage is TRBV5-1 and J usage is TRBJ2-5, with 14 bases fitting TRBD2. After removal of 1 base from V and 0 bases from J, the junction contained 2 bases not matched to a gene. This CDR3 region has 17 residues. CDR1 is SGHRS, CDR2 YFSETQ, per germline. This chain's CDR3 is CASSLRLAGGNQETQYF. In DNA, the CDR3 is TGCGCCAGCAGCTTGAGACTAGCGGGAGGGAACCAAGAGACCCAGTACTTC.

This chain uses TRBV12-3 or TRBV12-4 with TRBJ1-2; D remains unclear. The V end lost 3 bases, the J end lost 8 bases, and 7 bases lay between the germline ends. The CDR3 is 11 amino acids. The CDR3 nucleotides are TGTGCCAGCAGTTTTGGGCGCGGCTACACCTTC. It codes for CASSFGRGYTF.

The CDR3 spells CASSIPLGPNSYEQYF. DNA for the CDR3: TGTGCCAGTAGTATCCCCTTGGGGCCCAACTCCTACGAGCAGTACTTC. This chain links TRBV19 with TRBJ2-7; perhaps TRBD1 as D (5 bases). The germline gives CDR1 LNHDA, CDR2 SQIVND (reference sequence). With 3 bases removed from V and 0 bases from J, the gap between germline ends came to 15 bases. This CDR3 is built from 16 residues.

This chain links TRBV4-1 with TRBJ1-2; 10 bases match TRBD1. Germline V gives CDR1 MGHRA, CDR2 YSYEKL. The trim removed 4 bases at V and 3 bases at J, leaving 5 bases unmatched. The CDR3 consists of 15 residues. CDR3 protein: CASSPTGGNDYGYTF. The CDR3 coding sequence is TGCGCCAGCAGCCCGACAGGGGGCAATGACTATGGCTACACCTTC.

The chain combines TRBV5-4 with TRBJ2-3; 13 bases agree with TRBD2. The CDR3 totals 15 residues. V lost 4 bases and J lost 7; bases outside the gene matches: 6. Germline CDR1 and CDR2: SGHNT and YYREEE (reference sequence). CDR3 DNA sequence: TGTGCCAGCAGCCTCGGACTAGCGGGAGTATATACGCAGTATTTT. It encodes CASSLGLAGVYTQYF.

CDR3: CASSERRGEKLFF. The CDR3 DNA reads as TGTGCCAGTAGTGAACGAAGGGGGGAAAAACTGTTTTTT. The gene calls are TRBV19 and TRBJ1-4, with D possibly being TRBD1 (6 bases). V was cut by 5 bases and J by 8 bases, with 12 bases left in between. In germline, CDR1 is LNHDA, CDR2 SQIVND (reference sequence). The CDR3 extends over 13 amino acids.

The chain links TRBV28 to TRBJ1-3; D remains unclear. The ends were cut back, 6 bases at V and 1 base at J, with 16 bases in the middle. This CDR3 is 16 amino acids long. Germline CDR1 is MDHEN and CDR2 is SYDVKM. The CDR3 protein is CASRDIGLRSGNTIYF. CDR3 nucleotides: TGTGCCAGCAGGGATATTGGGCTTAGGTCTGGAAACACCATATATTTT.

This chain connects TRBV7-9 to TRBJ1-4; D not certain. This CDR3 is built from 16 residues. The V and J ends lost 0 bases and 1 base respectively, with 9 bases between them. CDR1 SEHNR and CDR2 FQNEAQ come from the germline V gene (reference sequence). The CDR3 nucleotides are TGTGCCAGCAGCTTAGCTCCCCCAGGAACTAATGAAAAACTGTTTTTT. Its protein product is CASSLAPPGTNEKLFF. The full variable domain, its missing parts supplied by reference TRBV7-9 and TRBJ1-4, is DTGVSQNPRHKITKRGQNVTFRCDPISEHNRLYWYRQTLGQGPEFLTYFQNEAQLEKSRLLSDRFSAERPKGSFSTLEIQRTEQGDSAMYLCASSLAPPGTNEKLFFGSGTQLSVL.

The V gene is TRBV5-1, the J gene TRBJ2-7; the match to TRBD2 covers 7 bases. The CDR3 is made up of 17 amino acids. V shed 0 bases, J shed 1 base, and the junction held 10 bases outside the gene matches. Germline CDR1 and CDR2: SGHRS and YFSETQ. CDR3 sequence reads: CASSLVPVLGGSYEQYF. The CDR3, as DNA: TGCGCCAGCAGCTTGGTCCCTGTCCTGGGGGGGTCCTACGAGCAGTACTTC.

The chain recombines TRBV5-1 with TRBJ2-5, with TRBD2 identical over 13 bases. Germline assignment: CDR1 SGHRS and CDR2 YFSETQ. CDR3 length: 16 amino acids. V shed 3 bases and J 4 bases; nucleotides not matched to a gene: 6. The CDR3 DNA is TGCGCCAGCAGCTCGGGGACTAGCGGGATTGCAGAGACCCAGTACTTC. Translated, it gives CASSSGTSGIAETQYF.

The chain recombines TRBV11-3 with TRBJ2-7; 7 positions agree with TRBD1. The CDR3 has 12 amino acids. Germline CDR1 SGHNT, CDR2 YENEEA. V trimming: 5 bases; J trimming: 5 bases; junction bases outside the gene matches: 3. Here the CDR3 reads CASSTTGDEQYF. The CDR3 DNA follows: TGTGCCAGCAGCACCACAGGGGACGAGCAGTACTTC.

This clone was seen only once. The chain has TRBV9 and TRBJ1-1, with 7 bases identical to TRBD1. V was pared by 1 base and J by 1 base, with 4 bases of the junction left unmatched. The CDR3 contains 15 residues. Germline values: CDR1 SGDLS, CDR2 YYNGEE. The CDR3 protein is CASSVWGQPNTEAFF. As DNA, the CDR3 is TGTGCCAGCAGCGTATGGGGACAGCCGAACACTGAAGCTTTCTTT.

For the CDR3, the DNA is TGTGCCAGCAGTTCTTCCGGGACAGGCGGCGGGGAGCAGTTCTTC. Translation: CASSSSGTGGGEQFF. The chain links TRBV28 to TRBJ2-1, with 8 positions matching TRBD1. The length of the CDR3 is 15 residues. Losses at the gene ends were 4 bases for V and 10 bases for J; bases not matched to a gene: 12. From germline, CDR1 is MDHEN and CDR2 SYDVKM.

The rearrangement joins TRBV3-1 (or the pseudogene TRBV3-2) to TRBJ2-7, with TRBD2 matching 8 bases. Germline V CDR1 and CDR2: LGHDT, YNNKEL (reference sequence). Germline trimming cut 4 bases from V and 0 bases from J; bases unmatched to any gene: 8. The length of the CDR3 is 16 residues. The CDR3 protein is CASSPGLAGYSYEQYF. The CDR3 DNA sequence: TGTGCCAGCAGCCCCGGCCTAGCGGGTTACTCCTACGAGCAGTACTTC.

The chain employs TRBV5-6 and TRBJ2-7, with D hard to call. The V and J ends lost 2 bases and 0 bases respectively, with 9 bases between them. The CDR3 has 14 residues. The germline CDR1 and CDR2 sequences are SGHDT and YYEEEE. The CDR3 bases are TGTGCCAGCAGCTTTACTGACACCTCCTACGAGCAGTACTTC. Translated, it gives CASSFTDTSYEQYF.

The rearrangement links TRBV15 to TRBJ2-7; D remains unclear. The CDR3 is made up of 13 amino acids. V was clipped by 4 bases and J by 5 bases, with 12 bases between them. Germline CDR1 and CDR2: LNHNV and YYDKDF (reference sequence). The CDR3 loop is CATSIRGGDEQYF. DNA for the CDR3: TGTGCCACCAGCATTAGAGGCGGAGACGAGCAGTACTTC.

The chain uses TRBV3-1 (or the pseudogene TRBV3-2) and TRBJ1-1, with unresolved D. Per the germline V gene, CDR1 is LGHDT and CDR2 is YNNKEL (reference sequence). The V and J ends lost 0 bases and 1 base respectively, with 9 bases between them. CDR3 length: 15 residues. CDR3 sequence: CASSQDLNKNTEAFF. In nucleotides, the CDR3 is TGTGCCAGCAGCCAAGATTTGAACAAGAACACTGAAGCTTTCTTT.

This clone was detected many times. The J gene is TRBJ2-1, the V gene TRBV4-1; 13 bases are a match to TRBD2. The length of the CDR3 is 17 residues. The V gene end was trimmed by 4 bases and the J gene end by 0 bases; junction bases not matched to a gene: 3. Germline CDR1 reads MGHRA; CDR2 reads YSYEKL. This chain's CDR3 is CASSRGLAGSSYNEQFF. In DNA, the CDR3 is TGCGCCAGCAGCCGGGGACTAGCGGGGAGCTCCTACAATGAGCAGTTCTTC.

The chain links TRBV29-1 to TRBJ1-4; TRBD1 is a possible D gene (6 bases). Germline-derived CDR1 and CDR2 are SQVTM and ANQGSEA. V dropped 0 bases and J dropped 8 bases, with 13 bases sitting between them. There are 14 residues in the CDR3. The CDR3 here is CSVEDGTGLEKLFF. In DNA form, the CDR3 reads TGCAGCGTTGAAGATGGAACAGGGCTGGAAAAACTGTTTTTT. The whole variable domain, remainder taken from reference TRBV29-1 and TRBJ1-4, is SAVISQKPSRDICQRGTSLTIQCQVDSQVTMMFWYRQQPGQSLTLIATANQGSEATYESGFVIDKFPISRPNLTFSTLTVSNMSPEDSSIYLCSVEDGTGLEKLFFGSGTQLSVL.

This chain links TRBV2 with TRBJ1-5, with D possibly being TRBD1 (6 bases). The germline gives CDR1 SNHLY, CDR2 FYNNEI. The CDR3 contains 12 residues. Deletions cut 4 bases from V and 5 bases from J, with 6 bases between. The CDR3 spells CASSGGHQPQHF. Here the CDR3 DNA reads TGTGCCAGCAGTGGGGGGCATCAGCCCCAGCATTTT. The complete variable domain, with remaining parts taken from reference TRBV2 and TRBJ1-5, reads EPEVTQTPSHQVTQMGQEVILRCVPISNHLYFYWYRQILGQKVEFLVSFYNNEISEKSEIFDDQFSVERPDGSNFTLKIRSTKLEDSAMYFCASSGGHQPQHFGDGTRLSIL.

CDR3 region: CASSPTLNTGELFF. The CDR3 nucleotides read TGTGCCAGCAGCCCGACTTTGAACACCGGGGAGCTGTTTTTT. This chain uses TRBV7-3 with TRBJ2-2; D call uncertain. The CDR3 length is 14 residues. Germline-derived CDR1 and CDR2 are SGHTA and FQGTGA. Between the trimmed V and J ends, which lost 5 bases and 1 base, there was a span of 8 bases.

The chain joins TRBV7-9 to TRBJ1-4; D is uncertain. CDR3 size: 13 residues. Trimming pared 1 base from V and 7 bases from J, leaving 7 bases between. CDR1 and CDR2 (germline): SEHNR, FQNEAQ (reference sequence). CDR3 coding DNA: TGTGCCAGCAGCTTAGGGGCAGCTGAAAAACTGTTTTTT. Residues: CASSLGAAEKLFF.

The CDR3 sequence: CASSSNGSSYNEQFF. The CDR3 DNA follows: TGCGCCAGCAGTTCCAACGGGAGCTCCTACAATGAGCAGTTCTTC. The V and J genes are TRBV5-1 and TRBJ2-1; tentative D call: TRBD2 (6 bases). CDR3 length: 15 amino acids. Trimming cost V 5 bases and J 0 bases, with 12 bases left between them. The germline V gene has CDR1 SGHRS and CDR2 YFSETQ.

The CDR3 DNA reads TGTGCCAGCAGCCACCAACAGGGGGCGGGGGATGAAAAACTGTTTTTT. Its protein product is CASSHQQGAGDEKLFF. This chain links TRBV4-2 with TRBJ1-4; 9 nucleotides line up with TRBD1. The V gene end was trimmed by 3 bases and the J gene end by 6 bases; junction bases not matched to a gene: 8. The CDR3 runs to 16 residues. In germline, CDR1 is LGHNA, CDR2 YNFKEQ.